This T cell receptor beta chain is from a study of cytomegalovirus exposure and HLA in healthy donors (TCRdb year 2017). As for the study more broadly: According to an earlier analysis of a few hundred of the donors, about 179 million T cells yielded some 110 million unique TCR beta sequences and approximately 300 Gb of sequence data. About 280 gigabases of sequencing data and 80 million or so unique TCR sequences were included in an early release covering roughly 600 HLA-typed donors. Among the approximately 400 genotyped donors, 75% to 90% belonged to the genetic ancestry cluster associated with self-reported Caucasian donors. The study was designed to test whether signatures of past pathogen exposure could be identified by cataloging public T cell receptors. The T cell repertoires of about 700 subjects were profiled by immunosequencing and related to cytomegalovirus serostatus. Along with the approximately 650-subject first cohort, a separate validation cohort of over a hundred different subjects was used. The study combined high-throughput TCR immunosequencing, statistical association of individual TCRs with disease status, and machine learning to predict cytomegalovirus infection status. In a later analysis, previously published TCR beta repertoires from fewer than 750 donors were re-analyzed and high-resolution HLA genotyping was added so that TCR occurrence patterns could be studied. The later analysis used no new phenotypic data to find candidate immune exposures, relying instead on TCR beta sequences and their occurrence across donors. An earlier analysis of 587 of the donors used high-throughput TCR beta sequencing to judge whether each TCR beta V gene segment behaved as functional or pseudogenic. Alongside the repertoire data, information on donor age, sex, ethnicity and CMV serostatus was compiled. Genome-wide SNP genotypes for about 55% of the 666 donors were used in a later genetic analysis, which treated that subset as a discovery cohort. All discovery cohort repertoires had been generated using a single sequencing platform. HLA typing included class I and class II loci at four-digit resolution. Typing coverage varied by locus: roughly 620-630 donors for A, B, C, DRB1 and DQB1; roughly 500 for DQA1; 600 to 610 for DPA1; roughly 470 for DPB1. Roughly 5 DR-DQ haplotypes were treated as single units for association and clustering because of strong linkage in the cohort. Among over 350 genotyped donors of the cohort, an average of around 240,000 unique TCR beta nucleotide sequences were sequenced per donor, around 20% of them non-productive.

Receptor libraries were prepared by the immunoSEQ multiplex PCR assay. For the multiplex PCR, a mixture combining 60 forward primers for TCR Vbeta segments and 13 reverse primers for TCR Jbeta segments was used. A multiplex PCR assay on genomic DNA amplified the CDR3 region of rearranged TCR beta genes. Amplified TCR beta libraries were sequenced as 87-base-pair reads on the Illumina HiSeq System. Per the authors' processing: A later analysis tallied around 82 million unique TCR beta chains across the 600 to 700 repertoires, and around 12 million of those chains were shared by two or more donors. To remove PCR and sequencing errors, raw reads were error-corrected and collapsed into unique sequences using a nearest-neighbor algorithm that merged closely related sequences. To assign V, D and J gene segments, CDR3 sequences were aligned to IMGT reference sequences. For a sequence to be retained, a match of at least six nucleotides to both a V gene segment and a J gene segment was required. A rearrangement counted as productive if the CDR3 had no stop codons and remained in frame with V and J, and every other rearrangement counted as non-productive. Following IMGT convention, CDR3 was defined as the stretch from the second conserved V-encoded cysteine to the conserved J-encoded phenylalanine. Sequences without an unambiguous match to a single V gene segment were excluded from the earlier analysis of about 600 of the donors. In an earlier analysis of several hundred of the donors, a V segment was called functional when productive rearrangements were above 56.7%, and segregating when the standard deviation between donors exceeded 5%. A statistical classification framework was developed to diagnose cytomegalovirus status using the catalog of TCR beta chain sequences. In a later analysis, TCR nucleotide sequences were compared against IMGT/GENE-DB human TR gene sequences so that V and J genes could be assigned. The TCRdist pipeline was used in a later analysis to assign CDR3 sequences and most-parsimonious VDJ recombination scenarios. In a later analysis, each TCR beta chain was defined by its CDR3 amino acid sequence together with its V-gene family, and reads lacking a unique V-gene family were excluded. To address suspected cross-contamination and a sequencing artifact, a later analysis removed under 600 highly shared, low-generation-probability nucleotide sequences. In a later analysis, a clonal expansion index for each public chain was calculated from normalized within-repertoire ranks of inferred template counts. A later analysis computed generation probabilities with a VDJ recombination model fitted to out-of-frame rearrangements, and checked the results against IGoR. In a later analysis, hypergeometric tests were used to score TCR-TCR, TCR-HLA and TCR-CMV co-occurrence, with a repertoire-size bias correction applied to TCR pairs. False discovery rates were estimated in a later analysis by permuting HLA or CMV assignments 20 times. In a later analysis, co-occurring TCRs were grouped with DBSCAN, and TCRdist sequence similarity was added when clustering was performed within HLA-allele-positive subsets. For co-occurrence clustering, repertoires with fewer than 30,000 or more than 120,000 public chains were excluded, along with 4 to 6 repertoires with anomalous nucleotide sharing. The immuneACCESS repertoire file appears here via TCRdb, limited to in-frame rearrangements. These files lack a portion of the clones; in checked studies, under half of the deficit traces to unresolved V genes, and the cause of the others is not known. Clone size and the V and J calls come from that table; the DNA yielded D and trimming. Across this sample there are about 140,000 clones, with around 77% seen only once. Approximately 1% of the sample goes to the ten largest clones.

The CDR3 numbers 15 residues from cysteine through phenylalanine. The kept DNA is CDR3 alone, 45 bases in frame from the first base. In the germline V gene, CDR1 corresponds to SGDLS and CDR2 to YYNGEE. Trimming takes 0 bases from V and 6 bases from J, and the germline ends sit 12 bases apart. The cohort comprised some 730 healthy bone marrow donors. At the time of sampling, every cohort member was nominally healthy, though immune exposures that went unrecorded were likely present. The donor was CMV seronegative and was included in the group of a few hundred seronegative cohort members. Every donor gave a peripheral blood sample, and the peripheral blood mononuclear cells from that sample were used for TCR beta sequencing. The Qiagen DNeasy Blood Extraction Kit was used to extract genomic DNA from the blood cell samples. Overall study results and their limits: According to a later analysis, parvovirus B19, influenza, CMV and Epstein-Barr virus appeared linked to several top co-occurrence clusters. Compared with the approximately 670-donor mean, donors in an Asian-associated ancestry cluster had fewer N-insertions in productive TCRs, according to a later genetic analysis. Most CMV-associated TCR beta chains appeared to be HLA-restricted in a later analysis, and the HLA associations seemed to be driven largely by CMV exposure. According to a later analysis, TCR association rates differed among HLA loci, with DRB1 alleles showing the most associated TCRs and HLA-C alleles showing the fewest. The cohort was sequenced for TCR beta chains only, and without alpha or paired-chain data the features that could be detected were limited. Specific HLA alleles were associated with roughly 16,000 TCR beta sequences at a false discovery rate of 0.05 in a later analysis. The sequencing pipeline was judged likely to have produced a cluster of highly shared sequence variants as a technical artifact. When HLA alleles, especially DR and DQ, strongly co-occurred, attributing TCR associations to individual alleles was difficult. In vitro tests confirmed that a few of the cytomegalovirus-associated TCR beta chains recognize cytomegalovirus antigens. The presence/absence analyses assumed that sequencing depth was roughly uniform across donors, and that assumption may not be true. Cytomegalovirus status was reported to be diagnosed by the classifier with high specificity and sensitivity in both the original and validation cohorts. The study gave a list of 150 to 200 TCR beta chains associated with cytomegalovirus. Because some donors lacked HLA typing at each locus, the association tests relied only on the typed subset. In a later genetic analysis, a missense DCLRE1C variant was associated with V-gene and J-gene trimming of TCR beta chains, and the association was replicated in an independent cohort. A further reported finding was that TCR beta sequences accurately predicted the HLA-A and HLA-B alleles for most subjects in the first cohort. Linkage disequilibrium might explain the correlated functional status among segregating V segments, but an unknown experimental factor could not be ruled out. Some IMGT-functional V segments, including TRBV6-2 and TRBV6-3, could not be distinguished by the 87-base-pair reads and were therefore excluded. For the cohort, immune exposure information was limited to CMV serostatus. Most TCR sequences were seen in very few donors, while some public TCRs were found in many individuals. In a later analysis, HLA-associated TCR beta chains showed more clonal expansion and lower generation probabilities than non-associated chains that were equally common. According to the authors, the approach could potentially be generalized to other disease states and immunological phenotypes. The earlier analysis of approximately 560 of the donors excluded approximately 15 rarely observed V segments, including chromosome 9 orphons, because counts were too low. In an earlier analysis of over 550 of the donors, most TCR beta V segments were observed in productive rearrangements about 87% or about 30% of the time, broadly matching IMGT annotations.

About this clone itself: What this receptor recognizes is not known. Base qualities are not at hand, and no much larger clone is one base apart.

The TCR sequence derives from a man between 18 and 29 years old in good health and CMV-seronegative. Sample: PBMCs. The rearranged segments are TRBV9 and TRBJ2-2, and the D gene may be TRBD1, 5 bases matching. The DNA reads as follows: TGTGCCAGCAGCGTAGTCAGGGAAGAGGCCGGGGAGCTGTTTTTT. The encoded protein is CASSVVREEAGELFF.